Included here is one T cell receptor beta chain sequence, with context. Its antigen remains unidentified. The input lacks base qualities; no much larger clone sits a single base away. This sample was taken from a study of T cell repertoires in cytomegalovirus infection (dated by TCRdb to the late 2010s). With regard to the full study: Donor HLA type was relevant to the analysis, as public TCR beta signatures indicated carriage of CMV infection together with the matching HLA type. General findings and caveats noted by the study authors: In both this cohort and an independent cohort of more than 350 donors, the cumulative frequency of public TCR beta family members distinguished carriers of CMV infection plus the relevant HLA type. The ex vivo response was dominated by HLA-C-restricted CMV-specific TCR beta clonotypes, and the single most frequent clonotype in two of eight donors was supplied by these HLA-C-restricted clonotypes.

These reads were obtained on an Illumina HiSeq 1500. TCRdb itself trimmed the public reads at Q25 with fastp, ran MiXCR and retained productive beta chains. Rows merge per CDR3 protein into single entries with the most common DNA and genes. This sample comprises some 680,000 distinct CDR3 sequences, 35% of them detected only once. The ten largest clones represent around 2.6% of the sample. What was sequenced was PBMCs. The clonotype originates from a human donor in good health (CMV status not recorded). Some clones in this sample may be carry-over from other donors' samples.

The CDR3 has the sequence CASSYHRGRGREDTEAFF. In nucleotide form, the sequence is TGTGCCAGCAGCTACCATAGGGGGCGCGGAAGGGAAGACACTGAAGCTTTCTTT. This chain is built from TRBV28 and TRBJ1-1; TRBD1 matches 7 bases in the middle. CDR1 MDHEN and CDR2 SYDVKM were looked up in the germline V gene. The CDR3, from cysteine to phenylalanine, totals 18 residues. Only the CDR3 DNA stays, 54 bases, in frame from base 1. Trimmed from V: 6 bases; trimmed from J: 3 bases; junction bases lacking a gene match: 19.